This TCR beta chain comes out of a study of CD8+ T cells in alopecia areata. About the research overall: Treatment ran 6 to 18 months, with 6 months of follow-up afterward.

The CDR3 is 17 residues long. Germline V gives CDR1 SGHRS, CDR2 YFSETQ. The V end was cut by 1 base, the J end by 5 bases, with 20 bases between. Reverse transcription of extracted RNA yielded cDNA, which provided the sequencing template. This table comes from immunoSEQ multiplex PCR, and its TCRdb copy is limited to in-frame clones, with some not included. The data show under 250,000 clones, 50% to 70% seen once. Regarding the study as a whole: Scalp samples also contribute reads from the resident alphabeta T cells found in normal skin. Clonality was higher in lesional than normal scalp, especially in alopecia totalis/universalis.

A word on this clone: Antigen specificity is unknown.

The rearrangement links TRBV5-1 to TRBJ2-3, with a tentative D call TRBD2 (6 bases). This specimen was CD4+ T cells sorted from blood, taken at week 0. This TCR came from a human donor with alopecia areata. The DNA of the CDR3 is TGCGCCAGCAGCTTGAAGGCTAGCGCTCAAAAGGAAGATACGCAGTATTTT. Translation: CASSLKASAQKEDTQYF.